This entry concerns a single TCR beta chain. Its antigen is unknown. Researchers took RNA transcripts and amplified the TCR beta CDR3 regions from them. HTBI primers were the set used in a first-round RT-PCR of the TCR CDR3. TCRdb called the multiplex PCR reads again in MiXCR, with one record for every CDR3 protein. Of roughly 500,000 distinct CDR3 sequences detected, approximately 25% appear once; the ten largest clones hold around 11%. This specimen belongs to a study of T cells in Graves' hyperthyroidism and ophthalmopathy. In the study overall: Blood was drawn when the patient was first diagnosed and still untreated. Study-wide results and limits: Ophthalmopathy was told apart from stable hyperthyroidism by a 13 V-J model. Ophthalmopathy got predicted by the model a median approximately 6.3 months before its onset.

The V gene lost 2 bases and the J gene lost 8 bases, with 6 bases spanning the gap. The germline gives CDR1 MNHEY, CDR2 SVGAGI. There are 11 residues in the CDR3. Lactation, pregnancy, other autoimmune disease or uncontrolled infection led to exclusion of patients. This chain links TRBV6-5 with TRBJ1-2; no firm D call. The sequence was collected from a woman in her 30s with Graves' ophthalmopathy. The sequencing input was blood. Here the CDR3 reads CASSYPSGYTF. The CDR3 DNA is TGTGCCAGCAGTTACCCTTCGGGCTACACCTTC.